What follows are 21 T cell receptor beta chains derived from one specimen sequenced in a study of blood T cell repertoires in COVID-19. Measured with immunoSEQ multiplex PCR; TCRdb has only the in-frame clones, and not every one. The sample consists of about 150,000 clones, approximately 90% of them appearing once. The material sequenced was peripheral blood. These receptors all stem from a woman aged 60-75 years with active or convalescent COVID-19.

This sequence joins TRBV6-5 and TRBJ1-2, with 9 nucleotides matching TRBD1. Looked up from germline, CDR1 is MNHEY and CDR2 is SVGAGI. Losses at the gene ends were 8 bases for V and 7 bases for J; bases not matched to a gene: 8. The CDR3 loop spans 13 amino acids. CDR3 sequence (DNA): TGTGCCAGCGCTTCAGGGACAGGGATTGGCTACACCTTC. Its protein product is CASASGTGIGYTF.

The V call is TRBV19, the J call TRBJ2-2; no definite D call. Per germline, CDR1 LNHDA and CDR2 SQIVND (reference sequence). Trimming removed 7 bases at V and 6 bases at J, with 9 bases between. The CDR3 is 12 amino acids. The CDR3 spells CASKTRSGELFF. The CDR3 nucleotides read TGTGCCAGTAAGACGCGGTCCGGGGAGCTGTTTTTT.

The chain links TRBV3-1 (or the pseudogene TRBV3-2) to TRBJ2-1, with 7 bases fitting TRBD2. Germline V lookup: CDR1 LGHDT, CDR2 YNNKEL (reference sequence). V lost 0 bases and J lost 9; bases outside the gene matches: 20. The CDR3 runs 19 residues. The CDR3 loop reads CASSQDSNRHGTTFREQFF. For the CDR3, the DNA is TGTGCCAGCAGCCAAGATTCCAACCGGCACGGGACTACTTTCCGTGAGCAGTTCTTC.

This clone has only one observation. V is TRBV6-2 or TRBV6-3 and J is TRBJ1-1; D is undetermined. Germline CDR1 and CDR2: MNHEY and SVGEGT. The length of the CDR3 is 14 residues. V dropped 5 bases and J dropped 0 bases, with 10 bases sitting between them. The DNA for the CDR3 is TGTGCCAGCAGTAATTTCGGGGTGAACACTGAAGCTTTCTTT. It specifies CASSNFGVNTEAFF.

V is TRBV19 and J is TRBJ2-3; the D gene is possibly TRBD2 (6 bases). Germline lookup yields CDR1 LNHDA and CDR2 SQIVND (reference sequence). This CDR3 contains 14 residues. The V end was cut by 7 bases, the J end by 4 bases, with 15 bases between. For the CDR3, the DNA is TGTGCCAGTACTGGAGGGGAAGGGCCAGATACGCAGTATTTT. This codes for CASTGGEGPDTQYF.

The CDR3 is CSARQFEKLFF. For the CDR3, the DNA is TGCAGTGCCCGACAGTTTGAAAAACTGTTTTTT. The chain recombines TRBV20-1 with TRBJ1-4; D might be TRBD1 (5 bases). The germline CDR1 and CDR2 sequences are DFQATT and SNEGSKA (reference sequence). V lost 6 bases and J 7 bases, leaving 9 bases between the germline ends. The CDR3 spans 11 residues.

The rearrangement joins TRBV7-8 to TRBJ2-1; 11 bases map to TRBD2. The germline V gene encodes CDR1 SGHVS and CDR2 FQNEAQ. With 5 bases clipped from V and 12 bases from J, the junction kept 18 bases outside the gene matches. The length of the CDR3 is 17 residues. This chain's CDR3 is CASSVRGTSGGAIAQFF. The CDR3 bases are TGTGCCAGCAGCGTAAGAGGTACTAGCGGGGGCGCAATTGCGCAGTTCTTC.

The CDR3 is CASSSGTFSYEQYF. The CDR3 coding sequence is TGTGCCAGCTCATCGGGGACATTTTCCTACGAGCAGTACTTC. The chain carries TRBV18 and TRBJ2-7, with a tentative D call TRBD1 (6 bases). Per germline, CDR1 KGHSH and CDR2 LQKENI. V lost 5 bases and J 1 base, leaving 12 bases between the germline ends. The CDR3 is 14 amino acids.

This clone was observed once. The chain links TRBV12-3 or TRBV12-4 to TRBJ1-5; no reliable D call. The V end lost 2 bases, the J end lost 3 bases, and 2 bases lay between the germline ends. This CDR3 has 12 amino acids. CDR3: CASSLHNQPQHF. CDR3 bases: TGTGCCAGCAGTTTACACAATCAGCCCCAGCATTTT.

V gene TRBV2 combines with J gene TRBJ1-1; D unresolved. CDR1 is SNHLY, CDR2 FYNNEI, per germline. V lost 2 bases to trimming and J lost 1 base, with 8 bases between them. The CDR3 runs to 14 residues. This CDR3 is CASSEFPGNTEAFF. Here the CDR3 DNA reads TGTGCCAGCAGTGAATTTCCCGGGAACACTGAAGCTTTCTTT.

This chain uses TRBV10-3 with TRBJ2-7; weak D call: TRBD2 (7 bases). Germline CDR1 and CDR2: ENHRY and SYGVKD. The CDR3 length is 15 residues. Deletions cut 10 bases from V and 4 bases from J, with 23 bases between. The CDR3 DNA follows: TGTGCCACTCATAAAGGCGGCGGGGGCCATTACGAGCAGTACTTC. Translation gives CATHKGGGGHYEQYF.

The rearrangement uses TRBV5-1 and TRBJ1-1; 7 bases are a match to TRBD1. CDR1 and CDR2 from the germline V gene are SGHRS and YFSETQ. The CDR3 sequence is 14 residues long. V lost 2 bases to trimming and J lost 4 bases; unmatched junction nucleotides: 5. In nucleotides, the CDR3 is TGCGCCAGCAGCTTACAGGGGCCGGGCACTGAAGCTTTCTTT. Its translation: CASSLQGPGTEAFF.

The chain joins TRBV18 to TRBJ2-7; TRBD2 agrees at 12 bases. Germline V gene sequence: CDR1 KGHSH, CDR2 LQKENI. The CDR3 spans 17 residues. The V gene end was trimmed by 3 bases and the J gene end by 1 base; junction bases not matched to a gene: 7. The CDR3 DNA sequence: TGTGCCAGCTCACCCATCCCTAGCGGGGGGGCGTCCTACGAGCAGTACTTC. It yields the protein CASSPIPSGGASYEQYF.

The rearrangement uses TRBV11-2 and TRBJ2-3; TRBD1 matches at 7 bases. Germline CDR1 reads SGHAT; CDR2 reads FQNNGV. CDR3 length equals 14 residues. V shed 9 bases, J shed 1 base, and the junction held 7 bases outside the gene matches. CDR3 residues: CASSRQGGTDTQYF. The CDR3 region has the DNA TGTGCCAGTTCGAGGCAGGGGGGCACAGATACGCAGTATTTT. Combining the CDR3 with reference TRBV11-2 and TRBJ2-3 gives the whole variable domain EAGVAQSPRYKIIEKRQSVAFWCNPISGHATLYWYQQILGQGPKLLIQFQNNGVVDDSQLPKDRFSAERLKGVDSTLKIQPAKLEDSAVYLCASSRQGGTDTQYFGPGTRLTVL.

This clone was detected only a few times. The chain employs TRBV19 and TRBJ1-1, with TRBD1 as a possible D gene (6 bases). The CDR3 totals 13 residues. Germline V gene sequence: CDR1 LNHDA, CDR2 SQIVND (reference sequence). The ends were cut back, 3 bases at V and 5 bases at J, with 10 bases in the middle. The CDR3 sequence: CASSINRATEAFF. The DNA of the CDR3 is TGTGCCAGTAGTATCAACAGGGCGACTGAAGCTTTCTTT.

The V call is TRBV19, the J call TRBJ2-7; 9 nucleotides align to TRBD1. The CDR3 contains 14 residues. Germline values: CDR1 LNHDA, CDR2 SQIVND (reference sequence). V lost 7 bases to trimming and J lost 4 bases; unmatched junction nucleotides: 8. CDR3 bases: TGTGCCAGTAATCCGGGACAGGGACTGTACGAGCAGTACTTC. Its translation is CASNPGQGLYEQYF.

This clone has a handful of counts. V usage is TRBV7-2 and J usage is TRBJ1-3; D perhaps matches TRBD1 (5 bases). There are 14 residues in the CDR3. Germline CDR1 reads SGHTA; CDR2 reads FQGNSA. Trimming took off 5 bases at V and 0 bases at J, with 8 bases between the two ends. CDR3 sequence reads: CASSRQISGNTIYF. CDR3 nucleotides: TGTGCCAGCAGCAGACAGATCTCTGGAAACACCATATATTTT. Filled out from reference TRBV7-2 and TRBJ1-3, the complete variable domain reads GAGVSQSPSNKVTEKGKDVELRCDPISGHTALYWYRQSLGQGLEFLIYFQGNSAPDKSGLPSDRFSAERTGGSVSTLTIQRTQQEDSAVYLCASSRQISGNTIYFGEGSWLTVV.

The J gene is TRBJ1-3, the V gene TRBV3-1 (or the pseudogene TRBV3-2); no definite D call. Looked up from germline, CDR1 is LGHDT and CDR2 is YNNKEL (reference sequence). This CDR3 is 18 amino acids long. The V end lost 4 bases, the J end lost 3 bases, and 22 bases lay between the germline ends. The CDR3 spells CASSRDGLYPGGGNTIYF. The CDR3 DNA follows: TGTGCCAGCAGCCGAGACGGCCTCTACCCGGGAGGTGGAAACACCATATATTTT.

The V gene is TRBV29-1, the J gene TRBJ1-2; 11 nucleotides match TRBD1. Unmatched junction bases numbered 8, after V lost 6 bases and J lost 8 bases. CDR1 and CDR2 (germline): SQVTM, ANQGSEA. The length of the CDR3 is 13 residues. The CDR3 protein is CSVGTGGSHGYTF. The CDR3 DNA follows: TGCAGCGTGGGGACAGGGGGATCTCACGGCTACACCTTC. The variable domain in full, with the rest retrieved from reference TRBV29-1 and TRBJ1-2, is SAVISQKPSRDICQRGTSLTIQCQVDSQVTMMFWYRQQPGQSLTLIATANQGSEATYESGFVIDKFPISRPNLTFSTLTVSNMSPEDSSIYLCSVGTGGSHGYTFGSGTRLTVV.

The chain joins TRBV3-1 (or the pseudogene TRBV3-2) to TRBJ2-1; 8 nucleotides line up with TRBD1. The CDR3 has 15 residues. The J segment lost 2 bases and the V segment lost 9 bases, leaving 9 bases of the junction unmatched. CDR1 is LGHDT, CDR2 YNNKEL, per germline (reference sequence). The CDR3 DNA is TGTGCCAGTGCTCCCCGGGACAGGCCCTACAATGAGCAGTTCTTC. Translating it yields CASAPRDRPYNEQFF.

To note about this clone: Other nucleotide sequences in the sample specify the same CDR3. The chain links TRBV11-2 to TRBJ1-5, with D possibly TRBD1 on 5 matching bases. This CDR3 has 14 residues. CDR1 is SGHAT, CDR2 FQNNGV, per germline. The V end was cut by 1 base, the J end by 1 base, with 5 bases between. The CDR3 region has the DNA TGTGCCAGCAGCTTAGCAGGGAGCAATCAGCCCCAGCATTTT. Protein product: CASSLAGSNQPQHF.